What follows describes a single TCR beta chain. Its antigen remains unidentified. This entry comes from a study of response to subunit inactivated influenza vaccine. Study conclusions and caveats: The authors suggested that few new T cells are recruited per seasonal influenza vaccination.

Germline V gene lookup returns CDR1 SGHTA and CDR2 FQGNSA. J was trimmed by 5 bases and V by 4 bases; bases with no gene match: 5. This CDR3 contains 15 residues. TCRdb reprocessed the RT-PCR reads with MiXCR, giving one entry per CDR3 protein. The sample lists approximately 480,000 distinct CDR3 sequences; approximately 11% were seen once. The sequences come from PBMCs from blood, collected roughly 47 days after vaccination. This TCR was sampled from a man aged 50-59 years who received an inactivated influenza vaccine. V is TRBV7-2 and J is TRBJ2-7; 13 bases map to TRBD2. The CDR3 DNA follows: TGTGCCAGCAGCTCAACGGGACTAGCGGGAAACGAGCAGTACTTC. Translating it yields CASSSTGLAGNEQYF.